This TCR beta chain appears in the sequencing data of a study of T cells in localized non-small cell lung cancer (dated by TCRdb to the early 2020s). In the study overall: The study examined T cell repertoires in hundreds of patients with early-stage NSCLC and compared tumors with uninvolved tumor-adjacent lungs. The cohort consisted of around 250 treatment-naive NSCLC patients whose localized lung tumors had been resected. Of the NSCLC patients, about 130 were male and about 97 were female, and the mean age was approximately 66 years. What the research found in general, with its limitations: Because the study design was exploratory, TCR variables were selected using unadjusted p-values without false-discovery rate correction. Because multi-region tumor sequencing was not performed, intratumor heterogeneity could not be ruled out. A median of roughly 60 of the top 100 tumor clones turned up in the paired uninvolved adjacent lung, and under 30 of those clones also ranked among the top 100 of that same adjacent lung. Longer overall survival was associated with higher T cell density in blood, whereas shorter survival was associated with higher clonality in adjacent lung. Uninvolved tumor-adjacent lung showed the highest T cell clonality, higher than tumor, which suggests more focused antigenic responses in the uninvolved tumor-adjacent lung.

Worth noting for this clone: Its antigen is currently not known. No per-base quality is available; no much larger clone lies one base away.

Looking up the germline V gene yields CDR1 LGHNA and CDR2 YNFKEQ. The CDR3, from cysteine to phenylalanine, totals 14 residues. The CDR3 DNA has 42 bases and is translated from base 1. Unmatched junction bases come to 11, with V trimmed by 4 bases and J by 14 bases. At diagnosis, peripheral blood, uninvolved tumor-adjacent lung and tumor were collected and were preserved as a mix of fresh-frozen and FFPE material. For TCR repertoire profiling, the blood samples were analyzed as peripheral blood mononuclear cells. TCR beta CDR3 regions were sequenced from DNA using the immunoSEQ Assay. The original pipeline was this. T cell density was computed as TCR beta template counts normalized to usable DNA estimated by amplifying housekeeping genes. Richness was estimated using the preseqR package, with extrapolation to 400,000 templates for PBMC samples and to 120,000 templates for tissue samples. Clonality was taken to be one minus Pielou's evenness. Differential abundance testing on productive amino-acid clonotypes, with a minimum total count of 5 and an alpha of 0.1, was used to identify tissue-enriched TCRs. The Jaccard Index and the Morisita Overlap Index were used to measure how much the repertoires overlapped between compartments. GLIPH grouped TCR beta CDR3s together with public tetramer-defined viral CDR3s, and a viral motif had to include at least three viral sequences and show V-gene enrichment. As stored in TCRdb, this immuneACCESS dataset retains in-frame rearrangements with V and J assigned. A fraction of the clones does not appear; measured against another copy, unresolved V genes explain less than half of the discrepancy, and the remainder lacks a known reason. V and J calls and clone size follow that table, whereas D and trimming were derived from the DNA. The sample table records around 130,000 clones; 80% to 90% of these occur just once. The ten biggest clones cover 1.7% of the sample.

The chain was built from TRBV4-2 and TRBJ2-1; 10 middle bases align to TRBD2. The sample here was peripheral blood, taken before any cancer treatment. The sequence derives from a female donor older than 55 with stage I lung adenocarcinoma. The CDR3 reads CASSPERASGSKFF. The DNA is as follows: TGTGCCAGCAGCCCGGAAAGGGCTAGCGGGAGTAAGTTCTTC.